One and the same sample provided the 30 T cell receptor beta chains below, sequenced in a study of blood T cell repertoires in COVID-19. Assay: immunoSEQ multiplex PCR; the TCRdb copy retains only in-frame clones and omits some. This table holds approximately 150,000 clones, more than 75% found once. Sequencing was done on a sample of peripheral blood. The origin of the receptors is a man aged 70 or older with active COVID-19.

The V and J genes are TRBV2 and TRBJ2-7; 9 bases line up with TRBD2. Germline lookup yields CDR1 SNHLY and CDR2 FYNNEI. V shed 4 bases, J shed 2 bases, and the junction held 6 bases outside the gene matches. The CDR3 sequence is 15 residues long. CDR3 loop: CASSGGLAGTYEQYF. For the CDR3, the DNA is TGTGCCAGCAGTGGGGGGCTAGCGGGAACCTACGAGCAGTACTTC.

The chain joins TRBV4-2 to TRBJ2-7, with 7 bases fitting TRBD1. With V trimmed by 6 bases and J by 2 bases, 10 bases remained unmatched. The V gene's germline CDR1 is LGHNA and CDR2 YNFKEQ. The CDR3 is made up of 15 amino acids. The CDR3: CASSLYGQATYEQYF. The CDR3 nucleotides read TGTGCCAGCAGTCTCTACGGACAGGCGACCTACGAGCAGTACTTC.

This clone was picked up one time. J is TRBJ2-7 and V is TRBV5-5, with 7 bases aligning to TRBD1. This CDR3 comprises 11 residues. Trimming cost V 4 bases and J 11 bases; bases outside gene matches: 6. From germline, CDR1 is SGHKS and CDR2 YYEKEE (reference sequence). This CDR3 reads CASSLGQVEYF. Here the CDR3 DNA reads TGTGCCAGCAGCCTAGGACAGGTCGAGTACTTC.

V and J are TRBV7-9 and TRBJ2-7, with D unresolved. The CDR3 is 14 amino acids. V gave up 5 bases and J gave up 0 bases, with 11 bases separating them. Germline-derived CDR1 and CDR2 are SEHNR and FQNEAQ (reference sequence). This chain's CDR3 is CASSLPTPSYEQYF. CDR3 sequence (DNA): TGTGCCAGCAGCCTCCCTACTCCCTCCTACGAGCAGTACTTC.

The CDR3 region has the DNA TGTGCCGCCATCGGGGGGCCCGGTGAGCAGTACTTC. Its translation is CAAIGGPGEQYF. The chain uses TRBV6-5 and TRBJ2-7; possibly TRBD2 for D (7 bases). This CDR3 contains 12 residues. V was clipped by 11 bases and J by 7 bases, with 18 bases between them. Germline lookup yields CDR1 MNHEY and CDR2 SVGAGI.

This clone was seen at least ten times. The chain links TRBV28 to TRBJ2-7, with D perhaps matching TRBD2 (6 bases). The germline V and J ends were trimmed by 3 bases and 4 bases, with 10 bases remaining between them. Germline CDR1 and CDR2: MDHEN and SYDVKM. This CDR3 has 13 amino acids. CDR3 sequence reads: CASSLGLFYEQYF. CDR3 DNA sequence: TGTGCCAGCAGTTTGGGACTCTTTTACGAGCAGTACTTC.

This clone showed up just once. The rearrangement uses TRBV15 and TRBJ2-1; 10 bases line up with TRBD2. This CDR3 region has 15 residues. Germline-derived CDR1 and CDR2 are LNHNV and YYDKDF (reference sequence). Trimming cost V 8 bases and J 13 bases; bases outside gene matches: 17. CDR3 protein: CATAPQAGGPMSQFF. In DNA, the CDR3 is TGTGCCACCGCTCCACAAGCGGGAGGGCCGATGAGTCAGTTCTTC.

The chain is built from TRBV9 and TRBJ2-1, with D perhaps matching TRBD2 (6 bases). Between the trimmed V and J ends, which lost 0 bases and 4 bases, there was a span of 8 bases. The length of the CDR3 is 14 residues. Germline-derived CDR1 and CDR2 are SGDLS and YYNGEE. The CDR3 is CASSVGLDYNEQFF. CDR3 in DNA: TGTGCCAGCAGCGTAGGACTAGATTACAATGAGCAGTTCTTC.

The chain uses TRBV29-1 and TRBJ2-7; a possible D gene is TRBD1 (6 bases). The V and J ends lost 6 bases and 7 bases respectively, with 13 bases between them. The CDR3 is made up of 11 amino acids. Looked up from germline, CDR1 is SQVTM and CDR2 is ANQGSEA. CDR3 DNA: TGCAGCGTCGCAGGGGTCTGGGAGCAGTACTTC. Encoded protein: CSVAGVWEQYF.

V and J are TRBV11-2 and TRBJ2-3; 10 bases are shared with TRBD2. The CDR3 loop spans 17 amino acids. Trimming took 3 bases from V and 9 from J; bases not matched to a gene: 15. CDR1 is SGHAT, CDR2 FQNNGV, per germline. In nucleotides, the CDR3 is TGTGCCAGCAGCTTTGGACTAGGGCTAGCGGGAGTAAGGACGCAGTATTTT. Amino acids: CASSFGLGLAGVRTQYF. The whole variable domain, remainder taken from reference TRBV11-2 and TRBJ2-3, is EAGVAQSPRYKIIEKRQSVAFWCNPISGHATLYWYQQILGQGPKLLIQFQNNGVVDDSQLPKDRFSAERLKGVDSTLKIQPAKLEDSAVYLCASSFGLGLAGVRTQYFGPGTRLTVL.

V is TRBV19 and J is TRBJ2-7; 7 positions agree with TRBD1. The CDR3 sequence is 13 residues long. From germline, CDR1 is LNHDA and CDR2 SQIVND (reference sequence). Trimming at V came to 3 bases and at J to 3 bases, leaving 2 bases not matched to a gene. The CDR3 sequence: CASSIDRDYEQYF. CDR3 nucleotide sequence: TGTGCCAGTAGTATCGACAGGGACTACGAGCAGTACTTC.

This clone has a handful of counts. The gene calls are TRBV19 and TRBJ2-4, with 8 bases identical to TRBD2. There are 16 residues in the CDR3. With 7 bases clipped from V and 0 bases from J, the junction kept 8 bases outside the gene matches. Germline V CDR1 and CDR2: LNHDA, SQIVND (reference sequence). The CDR3 region has the DNA TGTGCCAGTAAGCGGAGCGGGAGCTTAGCCAAAAACATTCAGTACTTC. This encodes CASKRSGSLAKNIQYF.

The rearrangement joins TRBV7-2 to TRBJ1-1, with TRBD1 as a possible D gene (6 bases). The length of the CDR3 is 14 residues. V was cut by 5 bases and J by 4 bases, with 14 bases left in between. CDR1 and CDR2 from the germline V gene are SGHTA and FQGNSA. In DNA, the CDR3 is TGTGCCAGCAGCGGCAGGGGAACGACCACTGAAGCTTTCTTT. Translating gives CASSGRGTTTEAFF.

The J gene is TRBJ2-7, the V gene TRBV2; 14 positions agree with TRBD2. Trimming cost V 6 bases and J 5 bases; bases outside gene matches: 6. This CDR3 comprises 15 residues. The germline CDR1 and CDR2 sequences are SNHLY and FYNNEI. CDR3 sequence: CASRGGTSGSHEQYF. CDR3 bases: TGTGCCAGCAGGGGAGGGACTAGCGGGAGCCACGAGCAGTACTTC.

This chain joins TRBV28 and TRBJ2-1; D gene ambiguous. Trimming pared 8 bases from V and 10 bases from J, leaving 9 bases between. The CDR3 is made up of 10 amino acids. From germline, CDR1 is MDHEN and CDR2 SYDVKM. The CDR3: CASGYREQFF. The CDR3 DNA reads as TGTGCCAGCGGTTATCGGGAGCAGTTCTTC.

Details on this clone: Other DNA sequences in this specimen translate into the identical CDR3. CDR3 sequence (DNA): TGTGCCAGCAGCTTAGGTAGGGGCCAGCCCCAGCATTTT. Protein: CASSLGRGQPQHF. V and J are TRBV7-2 and TRBJ1-5, with D possibly being TRBD1 (5 bases). The germline V gene has CDR1 SGHTA and CDR2 FQGNSA. The V and J ends lost 1 base and 7 bases respectively, with 8 bases between them. The CDR3 sequence is 13 residues long.

This clone has more than one count but fewer than ten. The chain has TRBV15 and TRBJ1-6; D not resolved. This CDR3 has 14 residues. Looked up from germline, CDR1 is LNHNV and CDR2 is YYDKDF (reference sequence). Trimming stripped 0 bases from V and 7 bases from J, with 7 bases between. In nucleotides, the CDR3 is TGTGCCACCAGCAGAGATTCACAAAATTCACCCCTCCACTTT. It codes for CATSRDSQNSPLHF.

This chain connects TRBV28 to TRBJ1-2; D gene unclear. Germline V gives CDR1 MDHEN, CDR2 SYDVKM. The V end was cut by 6 bases, the J end by 0 bases, with 11 bases between. CDR3 length: 14 residues. The CDR3 is CASSGIGANYGYTF. Written as DNA, the CDR3 is TGTGCCAGCAGCGGGATTGGAGCTAACTATGGCTACACCTTC.

In its sample, this clone was seen once. This chain links TRBV5-1 with TRBJ2-1, with TRBD1 matching over 9 bases. The CDR3 length is 16 residues. V gave up 1 base and J gave up 2 bases; unmatched junction bases: 4. Germline V gene lookup returns CDR1 SGHRS and CDR2 YFSETQ. Here the CDR3 reads CASSLYGQGPYNEQFF. The CDR3 bases are TGCGCCAGCAGCTTGTATGGACAGGGGCCCTACAATGAGCAGTTCTTC.

The chain combines TRBV28 with TRBJ1-4, with TRBD1 matching over 9 bases. This CDR3 contains 14 residues. With 6 bases clipped from V and 8 bases from J, the junction kept 7 bases outside the gene matches. The germline V gene encodes CDR1 MDHEN and CDR2 SYDVKM. CDR3 sequence (DNA): TGTGCCAGCAGGCCACAGGGGGCCGGGGAAAAACTGTTTTTT. This sequence encodes CASRPQGAGEKLFF.

The chain carries TRBV7-3 and TRBJ2-2, with 7 positions matching TRBD1. Trimming at V came to 4 bases and at J to 5 bases, leaving 10 bases not matched to a gene. Germline V gene sequence: CDR1 SGHTA, CDR2 FQGTGA. The CDR3 is 16 residues long. This CDR3 is CASSSTGTAFTGELFF. CDR3 nucleotides: TGTGCCAGCAGCTCAACCGGGACAGCGTTTACCGGGGAGCTGTTTTTT.

This chain links TRBV19 with TRBJ2-3; 9 bases line up with TRBD2. The CDR3 extends over 16 amino acids. Trimming cost V 5 bases and J 2 bases; bases outside gene matches: 8. The germline V gene encodes CDR1 LNHDA and CDR2 SQIVND (reference sequence). Here the CDR3 reads CASSDNSGRSTDTQYF. CDR3 sequence (DNA): TGTGCCAGTAGTGACAATAGCGGGAGATCCACAGATACGCAGTATTTT. The full variable domain, completed using reference TRBV19 and TRBJ2-3, is DGGITQSPKYLFRKEGQNVTLSCEQNLNHDAMYWYRQDPGQGLRLIYYSQIVNDFQKGDIAEGYSVSREKKESFPLTVTSAQKNPTAFYLCASSDNSGRSTDTQYFGPGTRLTVL.

The chain has TRBV27 and TRBJ1-6; D unresolved. The CDR3 is 15 amino acids. V lost 7 bases, J lost 0 bases, and 10 bases lay in between. CDR1 is MNHEY and CDR2 is SMNVEV in the germline V gene (reference sequence). The CDR3 is CASTLGSSYNSPLHF. CDR3 DNA sequence: TGTGCCAGCACCCTAGGAAGCTCCTATAATTCACCCCTCCACTTT.

The chain has TRBV29-1 and TRBJ2-5; TRBD1 aligns across 7 bases. The germline V gene has CDR1 SQVTM and CDR2 ANQGSEA. J lost 5 bases, V lost 7 bases, and 16 bases had no gene match. The CDR3 loop spans 15 amino acids. CDR3 sequence (DNA): TGCAGCGCTGGCCTCGACAGGGTGCGGTTGGAGACCCAGTACTTC. Protein product: CSAGLDRVRLETQYF. Based on the CDR3 plus reference TRBV29-1 and TRBJ2-5, the full variable domain is SAVISQKPSRDICQRGTSLTIQCQVDSQVTMMFWYRQQPGQSLTLIATANQGSEATYESGFVIDKFPISRPNLTFSTLTVSNMSPEDSSIYLCSAGLDRVRLETQYFGPGTRLLVL.

This sequence joins TRBV30 and TRBJ1-2; D gene unclear. Germline assignment: CDR1 GTSNPN and CDR2 SVGIG (reference sequence). Trimming left V 0 bases short and J 6 bases short, with 8 bases between. This CDR3 is built from 12 residues. The CDR3 DNA reads as TGTGCCTGGAGTGTACGACGGGATGGCTACACCTTC. This gives the protein CAWSVRRDGYTF.

The V and J genes are TRBV7-3 and TRBJ2-1, with TRBD1 matching 9 bases. V shed 5 bases, J shed 1 base, and the junction held 3 bases outside the gene matches. Germline V gene lookup returns CDR1 SGHTA and CDR2 FQGTGA. CDR3 size: 15 residues. CDR3 bases: TGTGCCAGCAGCCGGACAGGGGAATCCTACAATGAGCAGTTCTTC. It specifies CASSRTGESYNEQFF. Looking up the rest from reference TRBV7-3 and TRBJ2-1 gives the full variable domain: GAGVSQTPSNKVTEKGKYVELRCDPISGHTALYWYRQSLGQGPEFLIYFQGTGAADDSGLPNDRFFAVRPEGSVSTLKIQRTERGDSAVYLCASSRTGESYNEQFFGPGTRLTVL.

The chain uses TRBV28 and TRBJ2-7; D may be TRBD2 (5 bases). V gave up 2 bases and J gave up 3 bases, with 20 bases separating them. This CDR3 contains 17 residues. CDR1 and CDR2 from the germline V gene are MDHEN and SYDVKM. The CDR3 bases are TGTGCCAGCAGTTTAGGCCCCGGGGTAAGCGGAATCTACGAGCAGTACTTC. Amino acid sequence: CASSLGPGVSGIYEQYF.

This clone occurred a few times. The J gene is TRBJ2-7, the V gene TRBV4-1; the D is unclear. Germline V CDR1 and CDR2: MGHRA, YSYEKL. Between the trimmed V and J ends, which lost 1 base and 5 bases, there was a span of 12 bases. The CDR3 runs 14 residues. The CDR3, as DNA: TGCGCCAGCAGCCAAGCGACTGTGCTTGACGAGCAGTACTTC. This sequence encodes CASSQATVLDEQYF.

A single count supports this clone. The chain uses TRBV6-5 and TRBJ1-5, with 7 positions matching TRBD1. This CDR3 is built from 15 residues. J was trimmed by 1 base and V by 4 bases; bases with no gene match: 4. Per germline, CDR1 MNHEY and CDR2 SVGAGI. This CDR3 is CASSSQGGSNQPQHF. The CDR3 region has the DNA TGTGCCAGCAGTTCCCAGGGGGGAAGCAATCAGCCCCAGCATTTT.

The V gene is TRBV5-4, the J gene TRBJ1-2; perhaps TRBD1 as D (6 bases). Trimming removed 2 bases at V and 8 bases at J, with 13 bases between. This CDR3 spans 13 amino acids. CDR1 SGHNT and CDR2 YYREEE come from the germline V gene (reference sequence). The CDR3 region has the DNA TGTGCCAGCAGCTTTCCCAGGGGTAAGGGCTACACCTTC. Amino acid sequence: CASSFPRGKGYTF.